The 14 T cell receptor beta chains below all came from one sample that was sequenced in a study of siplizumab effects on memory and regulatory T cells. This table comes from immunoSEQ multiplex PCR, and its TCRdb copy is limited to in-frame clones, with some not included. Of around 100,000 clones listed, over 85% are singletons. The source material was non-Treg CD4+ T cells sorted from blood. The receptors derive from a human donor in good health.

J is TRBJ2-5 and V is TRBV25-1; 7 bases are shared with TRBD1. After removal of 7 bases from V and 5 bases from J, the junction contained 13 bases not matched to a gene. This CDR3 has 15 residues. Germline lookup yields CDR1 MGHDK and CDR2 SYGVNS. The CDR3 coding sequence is TGTGCCAGCACGGCCAGGACAGGCCGAGGGGAGACCCAGTACTTC. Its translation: CASTARTGRGETQYF.

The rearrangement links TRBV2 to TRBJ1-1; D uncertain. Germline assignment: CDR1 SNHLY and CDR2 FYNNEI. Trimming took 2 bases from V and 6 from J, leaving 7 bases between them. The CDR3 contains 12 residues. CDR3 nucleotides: TGTGCCAGCAGTGAACTCGGGCCTGAAGCTTTCTTT. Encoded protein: CASSELGPEAFF.

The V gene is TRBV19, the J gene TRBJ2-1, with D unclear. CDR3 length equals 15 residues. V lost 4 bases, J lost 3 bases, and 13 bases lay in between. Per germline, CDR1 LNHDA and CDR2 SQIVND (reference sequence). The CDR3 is CASSSKGSVYNEQFF. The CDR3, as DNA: TGTGCCAGTAGTAGTAAAGGATCGGTCTACAATGAGCAGTTCTTC.

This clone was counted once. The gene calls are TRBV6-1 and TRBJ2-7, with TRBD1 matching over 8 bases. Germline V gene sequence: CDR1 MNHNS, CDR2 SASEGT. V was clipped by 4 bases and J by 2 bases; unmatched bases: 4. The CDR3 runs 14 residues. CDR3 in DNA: TGTGCCAGCAGTGCGGGGACAGGAGCCTACGAGCAGTACTTC. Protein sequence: CASSAGTGAYEQYF.

The CDR3 is CASRRDRNTGELFF. CDR3 coding DNA: TGTGCCAGCCGCCGGGACAGGAACACCGGGGAGCTGTTTTTT. The genes are TRBV6-1 and TRBJ2-2; 7 bases are a match to TRBD1. Germline CDR1 and CDR2: MNHNS and SASEGT. Trimming took 8 bases from V and 1 from J; bases not matched to a gene: 4. The CDR3 spans 14 residues.

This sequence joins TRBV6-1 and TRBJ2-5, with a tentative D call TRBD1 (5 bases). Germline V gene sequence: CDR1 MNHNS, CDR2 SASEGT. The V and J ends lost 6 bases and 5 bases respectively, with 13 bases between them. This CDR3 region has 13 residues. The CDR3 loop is CASRKGNLETQYF. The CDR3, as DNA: TGTGCCAGCAGGAAGGGGAATCTCGAGACCCAGTACTTC.

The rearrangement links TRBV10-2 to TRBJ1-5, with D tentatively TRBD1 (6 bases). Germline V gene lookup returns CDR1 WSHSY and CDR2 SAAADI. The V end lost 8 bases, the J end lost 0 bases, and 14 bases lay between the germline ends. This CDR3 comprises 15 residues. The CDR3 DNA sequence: TGCGCCAGCCGCCAAACAGGGAATAGCAATCAGCCCCAGCATTTT. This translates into CASRQTGNSNQPQHF.

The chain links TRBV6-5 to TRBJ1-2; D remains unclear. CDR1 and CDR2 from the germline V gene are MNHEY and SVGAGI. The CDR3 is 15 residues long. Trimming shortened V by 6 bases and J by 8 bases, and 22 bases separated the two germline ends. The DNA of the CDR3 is TGTGCCAGCAGAAACCGCGGGCAGAAGGCCGCCGGCTACACCTTC. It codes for CASRNRGQKAAGYTF.

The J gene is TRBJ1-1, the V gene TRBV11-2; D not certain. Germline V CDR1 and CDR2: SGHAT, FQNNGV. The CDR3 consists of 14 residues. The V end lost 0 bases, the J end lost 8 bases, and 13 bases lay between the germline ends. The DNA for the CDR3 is TGTGCCAGCAGCTTAGAAGGCGTGAGACTCGAAGCTTTCTTT. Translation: CASSLEGVRLEAFF.

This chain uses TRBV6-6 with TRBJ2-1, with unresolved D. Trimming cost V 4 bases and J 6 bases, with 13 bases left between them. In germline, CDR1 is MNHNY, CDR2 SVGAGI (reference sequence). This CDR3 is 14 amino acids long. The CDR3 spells CASSSLPAPNEQFF. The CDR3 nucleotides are TGTGCCAGCAGTTCCCTCCCAGCTCCCAATGAGCAGTTCTTC.

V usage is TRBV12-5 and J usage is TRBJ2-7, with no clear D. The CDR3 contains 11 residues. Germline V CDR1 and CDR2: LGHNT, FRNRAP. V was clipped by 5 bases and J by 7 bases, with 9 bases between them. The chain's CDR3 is CASGILREQYF. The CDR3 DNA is TGTGCTAGTGGTATTCTTCGGGAGCAGTACTTC.

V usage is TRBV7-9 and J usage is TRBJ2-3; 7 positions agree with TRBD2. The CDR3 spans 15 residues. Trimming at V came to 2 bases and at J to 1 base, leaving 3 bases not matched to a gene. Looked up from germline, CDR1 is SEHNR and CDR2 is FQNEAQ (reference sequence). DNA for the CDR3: TGTGCCAGCAGCTTAAGCAGCGGGGGCACAGATACGCAGTATTTT. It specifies CASSLSSGGTDTQYF.

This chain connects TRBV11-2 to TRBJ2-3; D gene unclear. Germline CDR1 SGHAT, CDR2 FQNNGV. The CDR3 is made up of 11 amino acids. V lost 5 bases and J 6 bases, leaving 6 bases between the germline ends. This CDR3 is CASSAADTQYF. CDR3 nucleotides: TGTGCCAGCAGCGCTGCGGATACGCAGTATTTT.

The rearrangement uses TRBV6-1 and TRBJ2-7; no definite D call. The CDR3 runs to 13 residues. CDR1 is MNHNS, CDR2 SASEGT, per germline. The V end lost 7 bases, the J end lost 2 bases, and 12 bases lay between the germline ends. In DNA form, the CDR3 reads TGTGCCAGCACCGCAGTTAAGGCCTACGAGCAGTACTTC. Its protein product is CASTAVKAYEQYF.